Shown below are 12 T cell receptor beta chains from a single sample sequenced in a study of tumor-infiltrating lymphocytes in primary liver carcinoma. Extraction also yielded germline DNA, while blood RNA was obtained from unsorted whole blood. TCR beta cDNA was made from 500 ng total RNA with a constant-region primer. Three rounds of nested multiplex PCR with slightly modified ARM-PCR produced TCR beta libraries. A C-beta reverse primer was combined with TRBV1-TRBV30 forward primers in the first two PCR rounds, and each round had 9 to 10 cycles. A single record per CDR3 protein comes from TCRdb applying MiXCR to the multiplex PCR reads. Of 330,000 or so distinct CDR3 sequences detected, around 60% appear once; the ten largest clones hold roughly 6%. Sequencing input: peripheral blood. All receptors come from a man aged 35-49 years with primary liver carcinoma and hepatitis B virus infection.

Worth noting for this clonotype: Sequence at one end of the junction differs from germline and may be a read error. The chain couples TRBV5-4 to TRBJ2-7, with D unclear. CDR3 length equals 13 residues. Germline values: CDR1 SGHNT, CDR2 YYREEE (reference sequence). CDR3 amino acids: CVSSLAGSHEQYF. CDR3 bases: TGTGTCAGCAGCTTGGCAGGTTCACACGAGCAGTACTTC.

This rearrangement joins TRBV28 to TRBJ2-2; 8 bases align to TRBD1. The V segment lost 6 bases and the J segment 3 bases; nucleotides outside the gene matches: 9. Germline CDR1 and CDR2: MDHEN and SYDVKM. The CDR3 has 16 amino acids. This CDR3 reads CASSPGQGRYTGELFF. The CDR3 coding sequence is TGTGCCAGCAGCCCTGGACAGGGCCGATACACCGGGGAGCTGTTTTTT. The variable domain in full, completed from reference TRBV28 and TRBJ2-2, reads DVKVTQSSRYLVKRTGEKVFLECVQDMDHENMFWYRQDPGLGLRLIYFSYDVKMKEKGDIPEGYSVSREKKERFSLILESASTNQTSMYLCASSPGQGRYTGELFFGEGSRLTVL.

A note on this clonotype: Being one base from a much bigger clone, this may be a read error. The chain joins TRBV12-3 or TRBV12-4 to TRBJ1-1; no definite D call. The CDR3 runs 14 residues. With 7 bases removed from V and 0 bases from J, the gap between germline ends came to 12 bases. The CDR3 DNA sequence: TGTGCCAGCACCATGATAGAGTTGAACACTGAAGCTTTCTTT. This sequence encodes CASTMIELNTEAFF.

A note on this clonotype: This may arise from a read error, as a much more abundant clone is one base away. The V and J genes are TRBV14 and TRBJ2-2; the match to TRBD2 covers 8 bases. CDR3 length: 15 residues. Germline CDR1 and CDR2: SGHDN and FVKESK. The DNA for the CDR3 is TGTGCCAGCAGCCCTCTCGGGAGGGGTCACGGGAAGCTGTTTTTT. It specifies CASSPLGRGHGKLFF.

The chain joins TRBV6-1 to TRBJ2-4, with TRBD1 matching 7 bases. V lost 8 bases to trimming and J lost 8 bases; unmatched junction nucleotides: 12. CDR3 length: 14 residues. From germline, CDR1 is MNHNS and CDR2 SASEGT. CDR3 nucleotide sequence: TGTGCCAGCTGTTCGAGAAACAGGGGTGACATTCAGTACTTC. This codes for CASCSRNRGDIQYF.

Regarding this clonotype: One end of the junction fails to match germline, which may point to a read error. The chain uses TRBV29-1 and TRBJ2-1; 15 bases align to TRBD2. Germline lookup yields CDR1 SQVTM and CDR2 ANQGSEA. CDR3 length: 14 residues. In DNA, the CDR3 is TGCAACGTAGGGGGGACTAGCGGGGGGAATGAGCTGTTCTTC. Residues: CNVGGTSGGNELFF.

This clonotype occurred once. The chain carries TRBV11-2 and TRBJ2-3; 7 nucleotides match TRBD2. After removal of 7 bases from V and 15 bases from J, the junction contained 25 bases not matched to a gene. Germline V lookup: CDR1 SGHAT, CDR2 FQNNGV. CDR3 length equals 16 residues. CDR3 protein: CASTADGAGVMDTKYF. DNA for the CDR3: TGTGCCAGCACCGCGGATGGGGCGGGAGTAATGGATACGAAATATTTT. Drawing the rest from reference TRBV11-2 and TRBJ2-3, the complete variable domain is EAGVAQSPRYKIIEKRQSVAFWCNPISGHATLYWYQQILGQGPKLLIQFQNNGVVDDSQLPKDRFSAERLKGVDSTLKIQPAKLEDSAVYLCASTADGAGVMDTKYFGPGTRLTVL.

Worth noting for this clonotype: A much bigger clone sits one base away, suggesting this may be a read error. The DNA of the CDR3 is TGTGCCAGCAAAAGGTTGGCCCTCTCAGGGGGCTACACCTTC. As protein: CASKRLALSGGYTF. The chain links TRBV6-1 to TRBJ1-2; D perhaps matches TRBD1 (5 bases). Trimming cost V 7 bases and J 8 bases, with 20 bases left between them. The CDR3 contains 14 residues. CDR1 is MNHNS, CDR2 SASEGT, per germline.

This clonotype was found many times. CDR3 amino acids: CASSPTASLNTEAFF. The CDR3 DNA reads TGTGCCAGCAGTCCGACAGCCTCCTTGAACACTGAAGCTTTCTTT. The V call is TRBV6-2 or TRBV6-3, the J call TRBJ1-1, with D perhaps matching TRBD1 (5 bases). V dropped 5 bases and J dropped 0 bases, with 13 bases sitting between them. CDR1 is MNHEY, CDR2 SVGEGT, per germline. The CDR3 sequence is 15 residues long.

The chain joins TRBV14 to TRBJ2-5; tentatively, D is TRBD1 or TRBD2 (5 bases each). The CDR3 contains 13 residues. Trimming took 4 bases from V and 7 from J, leaving 13 bases between them. Germline CDR1 SGHDN, CDR2 FVKESK. CDR3 sequence (DNA): TGTGCCAGCAGCCCGGGACCGGTTAGGACCCAGTACTTC. Protein sequence: CASSPGPVRTQYF.

A few counts support this clonotype. The gene calls are TRBV29-1 and TRBJ1-4; TRBD1 matches 8 bases. The CDR3 consists of 14 residues. Per the germline V gene, CDR1 is SQVTM and CDR2 is ANQGSEA. With 6 bases clipped from V and 7 bases from J, the junction kept 10 bases outside the gene matches. CDR3 protein: CSVVRTGISEKLFF. As DNA, the CDR3 is TGCAGCGTGGTGCGGACAGGGATTTCTGAAAAACTGTTTTTT.

As for this clonotype: The CDR3 carries no conserved terminal phenylalanine or tryptophan, so it likely arises from a read error. The chain has TRBV6-1 and TRBJ2-3; D gene ambiguous. The CDR3 loop spans 15 amino acids. With 3 bases removed from V and 2 bases from J, the gap between germline ends came to 12 bases. Germline-derived CDR1 and CDR2 are MNHNS and SASEGT. The CDR3 sequence: CASSEEFRPTDTQYL. In nucleotides, the CDR3 is TGTGCCAGCAGTGAGGAGTTTAGGCCCACAGATACGCAGTATCTA.